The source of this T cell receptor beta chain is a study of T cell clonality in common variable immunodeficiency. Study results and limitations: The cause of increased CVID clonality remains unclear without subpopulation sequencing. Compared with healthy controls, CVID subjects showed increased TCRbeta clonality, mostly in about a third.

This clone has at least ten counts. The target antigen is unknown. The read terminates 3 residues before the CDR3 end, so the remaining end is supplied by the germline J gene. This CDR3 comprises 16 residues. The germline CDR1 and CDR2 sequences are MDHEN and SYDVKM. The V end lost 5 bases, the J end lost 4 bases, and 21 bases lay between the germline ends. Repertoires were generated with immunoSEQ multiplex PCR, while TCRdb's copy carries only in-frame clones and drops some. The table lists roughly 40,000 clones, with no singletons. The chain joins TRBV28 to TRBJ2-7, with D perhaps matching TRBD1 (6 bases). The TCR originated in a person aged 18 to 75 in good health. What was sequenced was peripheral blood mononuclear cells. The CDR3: CASSLPSGHPIYEQYF. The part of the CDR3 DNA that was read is TGTGCCAGCAGTCTACCGTCGGGACATCCCATATACGAG.